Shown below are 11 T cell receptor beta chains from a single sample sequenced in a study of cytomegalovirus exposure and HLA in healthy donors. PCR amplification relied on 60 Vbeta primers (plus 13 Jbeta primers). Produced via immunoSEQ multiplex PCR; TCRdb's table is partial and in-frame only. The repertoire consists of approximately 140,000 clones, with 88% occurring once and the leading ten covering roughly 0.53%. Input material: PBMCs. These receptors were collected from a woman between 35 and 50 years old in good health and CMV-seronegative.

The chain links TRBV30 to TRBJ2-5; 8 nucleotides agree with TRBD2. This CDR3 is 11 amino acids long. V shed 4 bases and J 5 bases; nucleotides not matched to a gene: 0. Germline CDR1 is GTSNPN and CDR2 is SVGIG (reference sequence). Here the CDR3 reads CAWTGGETQYF. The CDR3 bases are TGTGCCTGGACGGGGGGGGAGACCCAGTACTTC.

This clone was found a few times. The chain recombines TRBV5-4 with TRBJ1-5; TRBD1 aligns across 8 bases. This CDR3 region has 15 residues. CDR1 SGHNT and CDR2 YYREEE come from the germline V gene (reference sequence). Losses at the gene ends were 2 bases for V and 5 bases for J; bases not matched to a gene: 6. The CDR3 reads CASSFHRGSHQPQHF. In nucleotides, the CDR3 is TGTGCCAGCAGCTTTCACAGGGGGAGTCATCAGCCCCAGCATTTT. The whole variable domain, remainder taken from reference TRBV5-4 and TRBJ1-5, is ETGVTQSPTHLIKTRGQQVTLRCSSQSGHNTVSWYQQALGQGPQFIFQYYREEENGRGNFPPRFSGLQFPNYSSELNVNALELDDSALYLCASSFHRGSHQPQHFGDGTRLSIL.

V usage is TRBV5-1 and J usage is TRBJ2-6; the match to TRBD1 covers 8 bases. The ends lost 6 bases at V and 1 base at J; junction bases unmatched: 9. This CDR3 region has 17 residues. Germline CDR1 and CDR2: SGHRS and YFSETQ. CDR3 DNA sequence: TGCGCCAGCAACAGGGGGGATTTAAGTTCTGGGGCCAACGTCCTGACTTTC. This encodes CASNRGDLSSGANVLTF.

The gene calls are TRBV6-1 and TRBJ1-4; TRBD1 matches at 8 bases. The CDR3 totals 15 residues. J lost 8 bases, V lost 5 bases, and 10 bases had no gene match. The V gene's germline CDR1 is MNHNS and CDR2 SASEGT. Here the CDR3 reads CASSRGQGFLEKLFF. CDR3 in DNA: TGTGCCAGCAGTCGTGGACAGGGATTCTTGGAAAAACTGTTTTTT.

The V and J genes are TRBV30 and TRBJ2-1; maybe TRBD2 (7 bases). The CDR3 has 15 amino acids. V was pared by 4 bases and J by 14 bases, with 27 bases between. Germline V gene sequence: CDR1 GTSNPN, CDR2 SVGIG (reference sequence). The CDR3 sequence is CAWTLLGGGGFGEFF. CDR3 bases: TGTGCCTGGACCCTTCTTGGGGGAGGGGGGTTCGGGGAGTTCTTC.

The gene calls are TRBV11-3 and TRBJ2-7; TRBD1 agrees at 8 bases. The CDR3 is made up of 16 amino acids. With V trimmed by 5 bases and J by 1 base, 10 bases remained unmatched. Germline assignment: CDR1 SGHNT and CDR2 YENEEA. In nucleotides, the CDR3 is TGTGCCAGCAGCGCCGCCGGCAGGGGGCAGTCCTACGAGCAGTACTTC. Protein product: CASSAAGRGQSYEQYF.

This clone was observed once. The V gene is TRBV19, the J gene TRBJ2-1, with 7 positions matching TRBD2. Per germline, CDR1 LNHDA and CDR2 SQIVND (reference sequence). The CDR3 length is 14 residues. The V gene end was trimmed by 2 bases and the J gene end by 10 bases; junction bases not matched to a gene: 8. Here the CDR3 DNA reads TGTGCCAGTAGTATACCGGGAGGTACCGGAGAGCAGTTCTTC. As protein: CASSIPGGTGEQFF.

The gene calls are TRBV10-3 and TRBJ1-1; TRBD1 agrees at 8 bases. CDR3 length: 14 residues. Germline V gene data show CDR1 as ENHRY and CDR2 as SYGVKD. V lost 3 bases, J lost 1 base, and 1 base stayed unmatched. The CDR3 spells CAISDQGANTEAFF. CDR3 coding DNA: TGTGCCATCAGTGATCAGGGGGCGAACACTGAAGCTTTCTTT.

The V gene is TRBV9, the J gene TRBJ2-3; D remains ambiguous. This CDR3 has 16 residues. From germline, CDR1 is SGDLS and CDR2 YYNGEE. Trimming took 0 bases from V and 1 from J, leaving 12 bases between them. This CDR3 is CASSVAVSTRTDTQYF. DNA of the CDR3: TGTGCCAGCAGCGTAGCTGTGTCCACACGCACAGATACGCAGTATTTT.

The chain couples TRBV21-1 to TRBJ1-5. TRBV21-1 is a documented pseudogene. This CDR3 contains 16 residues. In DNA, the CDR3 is TGTGCCAGCAGCGCCCTGAGACTTGGGGGAGGTCAGCCCCAGCATTTT. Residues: CASSALRLGGGQPQHF.

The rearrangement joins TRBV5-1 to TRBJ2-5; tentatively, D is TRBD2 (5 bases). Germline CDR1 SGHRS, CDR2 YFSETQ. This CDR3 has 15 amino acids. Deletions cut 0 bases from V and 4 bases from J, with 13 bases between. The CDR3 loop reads CASSLEGSGPETQYF. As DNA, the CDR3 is TGCGCCAGCAGCTTGGAAGGGAGTGGGCCAGAGACCCAGTACTTC.